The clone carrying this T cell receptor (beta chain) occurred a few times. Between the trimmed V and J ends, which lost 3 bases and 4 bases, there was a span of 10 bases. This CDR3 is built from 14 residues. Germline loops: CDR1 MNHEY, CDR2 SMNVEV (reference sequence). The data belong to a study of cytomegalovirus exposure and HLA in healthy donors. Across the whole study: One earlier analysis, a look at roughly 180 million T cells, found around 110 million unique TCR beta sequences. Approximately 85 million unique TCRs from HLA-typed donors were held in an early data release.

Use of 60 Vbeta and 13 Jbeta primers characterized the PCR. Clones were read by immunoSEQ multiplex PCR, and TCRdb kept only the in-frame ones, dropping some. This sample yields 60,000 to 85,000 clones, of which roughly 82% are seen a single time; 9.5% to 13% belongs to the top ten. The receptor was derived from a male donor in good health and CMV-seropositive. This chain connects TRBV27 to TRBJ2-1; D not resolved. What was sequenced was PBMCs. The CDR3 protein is CASSLFSGYNEQFF. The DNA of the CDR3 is TGTGCCAGCAGTTTGTTTTCCGGGTACAATGAGCAGTTCTTC.